Listed below are T cell receptor beta chains from one sample, sequenced in a study of CD8+CD57+ T cells in acquired aplastic anemia. TCRdb recomputed calls from the reads with MiXCR, one row per CDR3 protein. The data contain around 170,000 distinct CDR3 sequences, approximately 45% of them seen just once; the ten biggest clones take up under 3%. The sequenced sample was sorted CD4+, CD8+, or CD8+CD57+ T cells (not recorded which) from PBMCs. The origin of the receptors is a human donor in good health. The CDR3 runs from the conserved cysteine through the conserved F or W. Fields, in order: V gene, clone size, D gene, J gene, CDR3 DNA, CDR3 protein. The D gene is left open where the match is weak. Not every row has a clone size; where given, it reads once, few, many or a size class.

V gene: TRBV21-1
clone size: .
D gene: .
J gene: TRBJ1-5
CDR3 DNA: TGTGCCAGCAGCGGGATGGGAAAGGCAGGAGGCAATCAGCCCCAGCATTTT
CDR3 protein: CASSGMGKAGGNQPQHF

V gene: TRBV4-1
clone size: many
D gene: .
J gene: TRBJ2-3
CDR3 DNA: TGCGCCAGCAGCCATGTTAGGGATACGCAGTATTTT
CDR3 protein: CASSHVRDTQYF

V gene: TRBV11-1
clone size: .
D gene: TRBD1
J gene: TRBJ2-2
CDR3 DNA: TGTGCCAGCAGCTCAGGACAGGGTTTCGACGCCGGGGAGCTGTTTTTT
CDR3 protein: CASSSGQGFDAGELFF

V gene: TRBV12-3/TRBV12-4
clone size: many
D gene: TRBD1
J gene: TRBJ1-2
CDR3 DNA: TGTGCCAGCAGTAGACGACAGGGAAATTCTGGCTACACCTTC
CDR3 protein: CASSRRQGNSGYTF

V gene: TRBV19
clone size: once
D gene: .
J gene: TRBJ1-1
CDR3 DNA: TGTGCCAGTACTGTTGGAGGAACTGAAGCTTTCTTT
CDR3 protein: CASTVGGTEAFF

V gene: TRBV11-3
clone size: many
D gene: .
J gene: TRBJ1-1
CDR3 DNA: TGTGCCAGCAGCGTTAGGATGAACACTGAAGCTTTCTTT
CDR3 protein: CASSVRMNTEAFF

V gene: TRBV5-8
clone size: many
D gene: .
J gene: TRBJ1-1
CDR3 DNA: TGTGCCAGCAGCTTGAGGACTGAAGCTTTCTTT
CDR3 protein: CASSLRTEAFF

V gene: TRBV19
clone size: once
D gene: .
J gene: TRBJ2-2
CDR3 DNA: TGTGCCAGTAGTATAGGGGAGCTGTTTTTT
CDR3 protein: CASSIGELFF

V gene: TRBV20-1
clone size: .
D gene: .
J gene: TRBJ2-7
CDR3 DNA: TGCAGTGCTAGTAAGGGCGGACCGGGCGAGCAGTACTTC
CDR3 protein: CSASKGGPGEQYF

V gene: TRBV20-1
clone size: .
D gene: .
J gene: TRBJ1-3
CDR3 DNA: TGCAGTGCTAGCCGAGGGGCTGGAAACACCATATATTTT
CDR3 protein: CSASRGAGNTIYF

V gene: TRBV14
clone size: few
D gene: .
J gene: TRBJ2-6
CDR3 DNA: TGTGCCAGCAGCTTAGAGATTCCAGGGTCTGGGGCCAACGTCCTGACTTTC
CDR3 protein: CASSLEIPGSGANVLTF

V gene: TRBV20-1
clone size: many
D gene: .
J gene: TRBJ1-4
CDR3 DNA: TGCAGTGCTAGGACGGACAGTACTGAAAAACTGTTTTTT
CDR3 protein: CSARTDSTEKLFF

V gene: TRBV24-1
clone size: .
D gene: .
J gene: TRBJ2-5
CDR3 DNA: TGTGCCACCAGTGGCGACGGGAGCGGGACCCAGTACTTC
CDR3 protein: CATSGDGSGTQYF

V gene: TRBV28
clone size: .
D gene: TRBD1
J gene: TRBJ2-7
CDR3 DNA: TGTGCCAGCAGTTTTCTGTATAGGGGACAGGGGGAGAGGTACGAGCAGTACTTC
CDR3 protein: CASSFLYRGQGERYEQYF

V gene: TRBV6-1
clone size: many
D gene: TRBD1
J gene: TRBJ2-7
CDR3 DNA: TGTGCCAGCAGCCGCGGACAGGGAAGTTACGAGCAGTACTTC
CDR3 protein: CASSRGQGSYEQYF

V gene: TRBV20-1
clone size: many
D gene: .
J gene: TRBJ1-5
CDR3 DNA: TGCAGTGCTAGAAGGGACAATAGCAATCAGCCCCAGCATTTT
CDR3 protein: CSARRDNSNQPQHF

V gene: TRBV12-3/TRBV12-4
clone size: many
D gene: TRBD1
J gene: TRBJ2-4
CDR3 DNA: TGTGCCAGCAGCCTTACGACAGGGACCAAAAACATTCAGTACTTC
CDR3 protein: CASSLTTGTKNIQYF

V gene: TRBV14
clone size: many
D gene: TRBD2
J gene: TRBJ2-1
CDR3 DNA: TGTGCCAGCAGCCTCCGGATTGGTAGCGGGAGGAACAACAATGAGCAGTTCTTC
CDR3 protein: CASSLRIGSGRNNNEQFF

V gene: TRBV20-1
clone size: many
D gene: .
J gene: TRBJ2-7
CDR3 DNA: TGCAGTGCTAGAAAAGGGCCCTTCGGCGAGCAGTACTTC
CDR3 protein: CSARKGPFGEQYF

V gene: TRBV6-1
clone size: .
D gene: .
J gene: TRBJ1-1
CDR3 DNA: TGTGCCAGCAGTGGGCCCGGGGCCCAGGCTTTGGTGGCTTTCTTT
CDR3 protein: CASSGPGAQALVAFF

V gene: TRBV18
clone size: .
D gene: TRBD1
J gene: TRBJ2-6
CDR3 DNA: TGTGCCAGCTCACCGACAGGGGCAGGCACTGGGGCCAACGTCCTGACTTTC
CDR3 protein: CASSPTGAGTGANVLTF

V gene: TRBV2
clone size: .
D gene: .
J gene: TRBJ2-5
CDR3 DNA: TGTGCCAGCAGTGGAACTCGAGAGACCCAGTACTTC
CDR3 protein: CASSGTRETQYF

V gene: TRBV5-1
clone size: many
D gene: TRBD2
J gene: TRBJ2-7
CDR3 DNA: TGCGCCAGCAGCGCTAGCGGGAGTTTTTCCTCCGAGCAGTACTTC
CDR3 protein: CASSASGSFSSEQYF

V gene: TRBV25-1
clone size: .
D gene: .
J gene: TRBJ2-7
CDR3 DNA: TGTGCCAGCAGTCCCCTAGGGGGTTTCAACGAGCAGTACTTC
CDR3 protein: CASSPLGGFNEQYF

V gene: TRBV18
clone size: .
D gene: .
J gene: TRBJ1-6
CDR3 DNA: TGTGCCAGCTCACCGGGGAACTATAATTCACCCCTCCACTTT
CDR3 protein: CASSPGNYNSPLHF

V gene: TRBV9
clone size: many
D gene: TRBD1
J gene: TRBJ2-3
CDR3 DNA: TGTGCCAGCAGTCCCTCGGGACAGGGGGCCCTAGATACGCAGTATTTT
CDR3 protein: CASSPSGQGALDTQYF

V gene: TRBV20-1
clone size: .
D gene: TRBD2
J gene: TRBJ2-7
CDR3 DNA: TGCAGTGCTAGAGATTCAGCGGGGGGAAGCGAGCAGTACTTC
CDR3 protein: CSARDSAGGSEQYF

V gene: TRBV20-1
clone size: .
D gene: .
J gene: TRBJ2-7
CDR3 DNA: TGCAGTGCTAGCGAAACCTCCTACGAGCAGTACTTC
CDR3 protein: CSASETSYEQYF

V gene: TRBV19
clone size: .
D gene: .
J gene: TRBJ2-6
CDR3 DNA: TGTGCCAGTAGTATAGGACAGGGGGCCAACGTCCTGACTTTC
CDR3 protein: CASSIGQGANVLTF

V gene: TRBV15
clone size: .
D gene: .
J gene: TRBJ1-2
CDR3 DNA: TGTGCCACCAACCCGACGGAACGTAACTATGGCTACACCTTC
CDR3 protein: CATNPTERNYGYTF

V gene: TRBV7-9
clone size: .
D gene: .
J gene: TRBJ2-7
CDR3 DNA: TGTGCCGGCAGCTTAAATGCGCCGAACCCCTACGAGCAGTACTTC
CDR3 protein: CAGSLNAPNPYEQYF

V gene: TRBV20-1
clone size: many
D gene: TRBD1
J gene: TRBJ2-7
CDR3 DNA: TGCAGTGCTCCGAACCGGGACAGACTCTACGAGCAGTACTTC
CDR3 protein: CSAPNRDRLYEQYF

V gene: TRBV7-6
clone size: many
D gene: TRBD2
J gene: TRBJ2-5
CDR3 DNA: TGTGCCAGCAGTATGAGGCCAGCGGGGCAAGAGACCCAGTACTTC
CDR3 protein: CASSMRPAGQETQYF

V gene: TRBV10-3
clone size: .
D gene: .
J gene: TRBJ1-6
CDR3 DNA: TGTGCCATCAGGGCGAGGACAGAGAATTCACCCCTCCACTTT
CDR3 protein: CAIRARTENSPLHF

V gene: TRBV7-8
clone size: .
D gene: TRBD1
J gene: TRBJ1-4
CDR3 DNA: TGTGCCAGCAGCTTACAGGGGGGCCAGGAAAAACTGTTTTTT
CDR3 protein: CASSLQGGQEKLFF

V gene: TRBV6-1
clone size: .
D gene: .
J gene: TRBJ2-1
CDR3 DNA: TGTGCCAGCAGGTTCGAGACCTCGGCGGAGCAGTTCTTC
CDR3 protein: CASRFETSAEQFF

V gene: TRBV25-1
clone size: .
D gene: .
J gene: TRBJ2-2
CDR3 DNA: TGTGCCAGCAGTGAATGGGGGGGGGCAGACACCGGGGAGCTGTTTTTT
CDR3 protein: CASSEWGGADTGELFF

V gene: TRBV29-1
clone size: few
D gene: .
J gene: TRBJ2-2
CDR3 DNA: TGCAGCGTTTCCAGGGGGGTTGACACCGGGGAGCTGTTTTTT
CDR3 protein: CSVSRGVDTGELFF

V gene: TRBV20-1
clone size: .
D gene: TRBD1
J gene: TRBJ1-2
CDR3 DNA: TGCAGTGCTAGGTTATCGTCGCAGGGGGCGAATTATGGCTACACCTTC
CDR3 protein: CSARLSSQGANYGYTF

V gene: TRBV15
clone size: many
D gene: .
J gene: TRBJ2-2
CDR3 DNA: TGTGCCACCAGCAGAGGTCGGGACACCGGGGAGCTGTTTTTT
CDR3 protein: CATSRGRDTGELFF

V gene: TRBV15
clone size: few
D gene: TRBD2
J gene: TRBJ2-1
CDR3 DNA: TGTGCCACCAGCCGGGGGGAGATAACGGAACAGTTCTTC
CDR3 protein: CATSRGEITEQFF

V gene: TRBV7-9
clone size: .
D gene: .
J gene: TRBJ1-1
CDR3 DNA: TGTGCCAGCAGCTTATTAGTACGCGGCACTGAAGCTTTCTTT
CDR3 protein: CASSLLVRGTEAFF

V gene: TRBV19
clone size: .
D gene: .
J gene: TRBJ2-7
CDR3 DNA: TGTGCCAGTAGTAGACAGGTTTGGTCCTACGAGCAGTACTTC
CDR3 protein: CASSRQVWSYEQYF

V gene: TRBV27
clone size: many
D gene: TRBD2
J gene: TRBJ2-5
CDR3 DNA: TGTGCCAGCAGTTTGATGGGAGGGCCGGGAGAGACCCAGTACTTC
CDR3 protein: CASSLMGGPGETQYF

V gene: TRBV29-1
clone size: .
D gene: .
J gene: TRBJ1-4
CDR3 DNA: TGCAGCGTTGAAACCGGACTGAATGAAAAACTGTTTTTT
CDR3 protein: CSVETGLNEKLFF

V gene: TRBV7-3
clone size: .
D gene: .
J gene: TRBJ2-7
CDR3 DNA: TGTGCCAGCAGCCTATCAGGCAACACCGGGGAGCTGTACTTC
CDR3 protein: CASSLSGNTGELYF

V gene: TRBV9
clone size: many
D gene: .
J gene: TRBJ1-1
CDR3 DNA: TGTGCCAGCAGCGTTAATGTGAGGACTGAAGCTTTCTTT
CDR3 protein: CASSVNVRTEAFF

V gene: TRBV20-1
clone size: .
D gene: .
J gene: TRBJ2-1
CDR3 DNA: TGCAGTGCTACGGCTCTACAAGCCTTGACCTATGAGCAGTTCTTC
CDR3 protein: CSATALQALTYEQFF

V gene: TRBV12-3/TRBV12-4
clone size: .
D gene: TRBD1
J gene: TRBJ2-1
CDR3 DNA: TGTGCCAGCAGTTCCAGGGGGAATGAGCAGTTCTTC
CDR3 protein: CASSSRGNEQFF

V gene: TRBV2
clone size: .
D gene: TRBD1
J gene: TRBJ2-7
CDR3 DNA: TGTGCCAGCAGGGGGCCCGGGACAGGTTACTACGAGCAGTACTTC
CDR3 protein: CASRGPGTGYYEQYF

V gene: TRBV2
clone size: .
D gene: TRBD2
J gene: TRBJ2-1
CDR3 DNA: TGTGCCAGCAGTGTTCTAGGGACTAGCGGACTATACAATGAGCAGTTCTTC
CDR3 protein: CASSVLGTSGLYNEQFF

V gene: TRBV15
clone size: few
D gene: .
J gene: TRBJ2-7
CDR3 DNA: TGTGCCACCAGCAGAGACGGAACCGGTGGGGCGGGCCGTGCCTACGAGCAGTACTTC
CDR3 protein: CATSRDGTGGAGRAYEQYF

V gene: TRBV27
clone size: .
D gene: TRBD1
J gene: TRBJ2-6
CDR3 DNA: TGTGCCAGCAGACCCTGGGGACAGGCTGACTCTGGGGCCAACGTCCTGACTTTC
CDR3 protein: CASRPWGQADSGANVLTF

V gene: TRBV19
clone size: .
D gene: .
J gene: TRBJ1-2
CDR3 DNA: TGTGCCAGTAGCCTACAGGCTTGGGGCTATGGCTACACCTTC
CDR3 protein: CASSLQAWGYGYTF

V gene: TRBV27
clone size: .
D gene: .
J gene: TRBJ2-1
CDR3 DNA: TGTGCCAGCAGTTTCGACAGGAGAACTTCCAATGAGCAGTTCTTC
CDR3 protein: CASSFDRRTSNEQFF

V gene: TRBV4-1
clone size: many
D gene: TRBD2
J gene: TRBJ2-7
CDR3 DNA: TGCGCCAGCAGCCCAATGATTGGGTCCGGGGGGGCCTCCTACGAGCAGTACTTC
CDR3 protein: CASSPMIGSGGASYEQYF

V gene: TRBV6-5
clone size: .
D gene: .
J gene: TRBJ2-1
CDR3 DNA: TGTGCCAGCAGTTACTCGAGCGGCAGATACAATGAGCAGTTCTTC
CDR3 protein: CASSYSSGRYNEQFF

V gene: TRBV11-2
clone size: .
D gene: TRBD2
J gene: TRBJ2-5
CDR3 DNA: TGTGCCAGCAGCTTAAGATCGAGGGTGACTAGCGGGCAAGAGACCCAGTACTTC
CDR3 protein: CASSLRSRVTSGQETQYF

V gene: TRBV20-1
clone size: .
D gene: TRBD1
J gene: TRBJ2-5
CDR3 DNA: TGCAGTGCCCCCGACAGGGGGGATGGGGGCTCGTACTTC
CDR3 protein: CSAPDRGDGGSYF